This TCR beta chain was recorded in a study of blood T cell repertoires in COVID-19 (dated by TCRdb to 2019 to 2021). For the study in its entirety: Samples from collaborators originated in the United States, Italy and Spain and spanned both the acute and convalescent phases of COVID-19. The repertoires were made available in a free public database intended to serve as a resource for research on the immune response to SARS-CoV-2. Where available, HLA class I and class II types were taken from metadata supplied by the sample provider and were not determined by assay-based typing. The dataset comprised deeply sampled blood TCRbeta repertoires from subjects exposed to, actively infected with, or recovered from COVID-19. Samples came from the ongoing ImmuneRACE study (first 160 participants) plus 1,254 subjects from 6 global collaborators. The prospective study material was composed of cDNA or gDNA derived from T cells, B-cell-depleted T cells, or PBMCs. Nearly every sample came with metadata listing a de-identified subject ID, COVID-19 status, age in years and sex. Here is what the overall study found, with its caveats: The quantity of clinical and demographic metadata differed by source and by participant and was supplied without curation.

CDR1 is given as MDHEN and CDR2 as SYDVKM, both from the germline V gene. The CDR3 measures 15 amino acids from cysteine to phenylalanine. The kept DNA is CDR3 alone, 45 bases in frame from the first base. V is pruned by 6 bases and J by 1 base, leaving 7 bases of the junction without a gene match. Participants in the prospective study were aged roughly 18 to 100 years, lived in 20 to 30 United States geographic areas, and enrolled through a virtual design. To assign participants to cohorts, the prospective study relied on clinical history that participants themselves reported in a screening survey and a study questionnaire. ImmuneRACE Cohort 3 recovered participants were defined by two consecutive negative NP/OP PCR tests, healthcare professional clearance, or symptom resolution. Mobile phlebotomists in the prospective study collected whole blood, serum and a nasopharyngeal or oropharyngeal swab from every participant. Over an approximately two-month period, participants in the prospective study had the option of providing additional blood draws and questionnaires. Blood samples from the prospective study were shipped frozen or at room temperature prior to DNA extraction.

To note about this clone: What this receptor recognizes is not known. Per-nucleotide qualities are absent, and no much larger clonotype sits a single base away.

TCRbeta CDR3 regions were amplified from genomic DNA using the immunoSEQ Assay, a bias-controlled multiplex PCR. In the paper's pipeline: Nucleated cell counts per sample were estimated from amplification of reference gene primers within the assay. To quantify the absolute abundance of each unique TCRbeta CDR3 rearrangement, sequence reads were collapsed and filtered. Productive Simpson clonality was computed per sample as the square root of Simpson's diversity index over productive rearrangements. In its TCRdb copy, this immuneACCESS table keeps in-frame sequences only and misses some clones. Where compared with another copy, unresolved V genes explain less than half of these, and the others have no known cause. V and J calls and clone size are copied from that table; D and trimming were computed from the DNA. This sample holds about 230,000 clones; over 75% were observed only once. Jointly, the top ten make up about 14% of the sample.

This chain is built from TRBV28 and TRBJ1-1; TRBD1 fits 8 bases in the junction. The receptor comes from a man in his late teens or twenties who had recovered from COVID-19. Specimen: PBMCs or T cells enriched from blood (not recorded which). At the DNA level, the sequence is TGTGCCAGCAGCAGGACAGGGTGGGAGAACACTGAAGCTTTCTTT. Its product reads: CASSRTGWENTEAFF.